The 32 T cell receptor beta chains listed next were all sequenced from one sample in a study of blood T cell repertoires in COVID-19. Measured with immunoSEQ multiplex PCR; TCRdb has only the in-frame clones, and not every one. The sample records about 64,000 clones, nearly 90% being singletons. Source material: peripheral blood. These receptors were taken from a man in his 70s with acute or convalescent COVID-19.

The chain recombines TRBV5-4 with TRBJ1-1; D not certain. The CDR3 length is 12 residues. Germline values: CDR1 SGHNT, CDR2 YYREEE (reference sequence). V lost 5 bases to trimming and J lost 5 bases, with 10 bases between them. In DNA form, the CDR3 reads TGTGCCAGCAGGGCCCTCAATACTGAAGCTTTCTTT. Encoded protein: CASRALNTEAFF.

The J gene is TRBJ2-5, the V gene TRBV29-1, with 7 bases matching TRBD2. CDR1 is SQVTM, CDR2 ANQGSEA, per germline. Trimming took 3 bases from V and 9 from J; bases not matched to a gene: 4. The length of the CDR3 is 11 residues. The CDR3 here is CSVERAGPQYF. CDR3 sequence (DNA): TGCAGCGTTGAGCGAGCGGGGCCCCAGTACTTC.

This rearrangement joins TRBV7-2 to TRBJ2-1; 10 bases are shared with TRBD2. The CDR3 runs 16 residues. From germline, CDR1 is SGHTA and CDR2 FQGNSA. The ends lost 5 bases at V and 5 bases at J; junction bases unmatched: 9. The CDR3 sequence: CASSQRSGGDHNEQFF. The CDR3 coding sequence is TGTGCCAGCAGCCAGAGAAGCGGGGGGGATCACAATGAGCAGTTCTTC.

The chain has TRBV7-2 and TRBJ2-5; D is unresolved. Trimming pared 7 bases from V and 4 bases from J, leaving 19 bases between. The germline V gene encodes CDR1 SGHTA and CDR2 FQGNSA. This CDR3 has 15 residues. The CDR3 loop is CASIPTPERTETQYF. CDR3 in DNA: TGTGCCAGCATCCCGACCCCGGAGCGAACAGAGACCCAGTACTTC.

This rearrangement joins TRBV6-2 or TRBV6-3 to TRBJ1-2; a possible D gene is TRBD1 (5 bases). Germline CDR1 reads MNHEY; CDR2 reads SVGEGT. V was pared by 2 bases and J by 0 bases, with 16 bases between. CDR3 length: 17 amino acids. The CDR3 here is CASSYGPTVPANYGYTF. Written as DNA, the CDR3 is TGTGCCAGCAGTTACGGTCCGACAGTACCAGCTAACTATGGCTACACCTTC.

The rearrangement links TRBV6-2 or TRBV6-3 to TRBJ2-7; D not certain. Germline V gene sequence: CDR1 MNHEY, CDR2 SVGEGT. Trimming left V 0 bases short and J 4 bases short, with 7 bases between. There are 13 residues in the CDR3. The CDR3 protein is CASSYSAGYEQYF. In DNA form, the CDR3 reads TGTGCCAGCAGTTACTCCGCAGGTTACGAGCAGTACTTC.

The rearrangement uses TRBV7-9 and TRBJ1-2; 8 bases are a match to TRBD1. The CDR3 spans 15 residues. Germline lookup yields CDR1 SEHNR and CDR2 FQNEAQ (reference sequence). The V segment lost 1 base and the J segment 14 bases; nucleotides outside the gene matches: 15. The CDR3 is CASSLVGQEGETKTF. For the CDR3, the DNA is TGTGCCAGCAGCTTAGTGGGACAGGAGGGAGAGACTAAGACCTTC.

The chain joins TRBV2 to TRBJ1-4; TRBD1 matches at 7 bases. Germline CDR1 reads SNHLY; CDR2 reads FYNNEI. The CDR3 has 15 residues. With 4 bases clipped from V and 7 bases from J, the junction kept 9 bases outside the gene matches. The CDR3 DNA follows: TGTGCCAGCAGTGCCCAGGGGGTCGTAGGTGAAAAACTGTTTTTT. This sequence encodes CASSAQGVVGEKLFF.

This clone came up once. V gene TRBV3-1 (or the pseudogene TRBV3-2) combines with J gene TRBJ2-1, with D perhaps matching TRBD1 (5 bases). The CDR3 is 13 amino acids. The V gene lost 2 bases and the J gene lost 7 bases, with 9 bases spanning the gap. Germline V lookup: CDR1 LGHDT, CDR2 YNNKEL (reference sequence). The DNA for the CDR3 is TGTGCCAGCAGCCAAAGGGGCCCGAATGAGCAGTTCTTC. Encoded protein: CASSQRGPNEQFF.

The chain carries TRBV27 and TRBJ1-1; no reliable D call. V dropped 6 bases and J dropped 7 bases, with 15 bases sitting between them. CDR3 size: 13 residues. From germline, CDR1 is MNHEY and CDR2 SMNVEV (reference sequence). The CDR3 here is CASSSVLGSEAFF. CDR3 DNA: TGTGCCAGCAGCTCCGTTCTAGGGAGTGAAGCTTTCTTT.

CDR3 nucleotides: TGTGCCAGCAGTGAGGTCCGGGGGAGGGATACGCAGTATTTT. This encodes CASSEVRGRDTQYF. This chain uses TRBV2 with TRBJ2-3, with D perhaps matching TRBD2 (6 bases). Germline-derived CDR1 and CDR2 are SNHLY and FYNNEI. This CDR3 is 14 amino acids long. V lost 3 bases to trimming and J lost 6 bases, with 13 bases between them. The whole variable domain, filled in from reference TRBV2 and TRBJ2-3, reads EPEVTQTPSHQVTQMGQEVILRCVPISNHLYFYWYRQILGQKVEFLVSFYNNEISEKSEIFDDQFSVERPDGSNFTLKIRSTKLEDSAMYFCASSEVRGRDTQYFGPGTRLTVL.

The rearrangement links TRBV6-4 to TRBJ1-1, with TRBD1 matching 8 bases. V dropped 6 bases and J dropped 4; count of bases not matched to a gene: 7. The CDR3 extends over 14 amino acids. Germline lookup yields CDR1 MRHNA and CDR2 SNTAGT. DNA of the CDR3: TGTGCCAGCAGCCCCTTTACAGGGGGCACTGAAGCTTTCTTT. Translated, it gives CASSPFTGGTEAFF.

This rearrangement joins TRBV6-1 to TRBJ1-2; D unresolved. The CDR3 covers 14 residues. The germline gives CDR1 MNHNS, CDR2 SASEGT. V was clipped by 2 bases and J by 4 bases, with 11 bases between them. As DNA, the CDR3 is TGTGCCAGCAGTGAACCCGCGCGGGGCTATGGCTACACCTTC. This translates into CASSEPARGYGYTF.

This clone turned up a few times. The V gene is TRBV6-2 or TRBV6-3, the J gene TRBJ1-2; D remains ambiguous. Trimming removed 4 bases from V and 5 bases from J, with 17 bases in between. This CDR3 is 15 amino acids long. From germline, CDR1 is MNHEY and CDR2 SVGEGT. Here the CDR3 reads CASSSRRGTLYGYTF. As DNA, the CDR3 is TGTGCCAGCAGTTCGAGACGGGGTACTCTATATGGCTACACCTTC.

The V and J genes are TRBV18 and TRBJ1-5, with a possible D match to TRBD1 (5 bases). The germline V gene has CDR1 KGHSH and CDR2 LQKENI. The V end was cut by 2 bases, the J end by 0 bases, with 11 bases between. CDR3 length equals 16 residues. The CDR3 coding sequence is TGTGCCAGCTCACCAGAGACAGCTTATAGCAATCAGCCCCAGCATTTT. It translates to CASSPETAYSNQPQHF.

The CDR3 loop reads CASRGEGRVKGTQYF. CDR3 bases: TGTGCCTCCAGAGGGGAGGGGCGGGTTAAAGGTACGCAGTATTTT. The chain carries TRBV27 and TRBJ2-3, with 7 bases lining up with TRBD2. The CDR3 extends over 15 amino acids. Germline CDR1 and CDR2: MNHEY and SMNVEV (reference sequence). Trimming took 11 bases from V and 8 from J; bases not matched to a gene: 19.

This chain links TRBV11-2 with TRBJ2-5, with TRBD1 identical over 7 bases. CDR1 is SGHAT and CDR2 is FQNNGV in the germline V gene. The trim removed 1 base at V and 4 bases at J, leaving 3 bases unmatched. The CDR3 has 14 residues. This CDR3 is CASSLGQGPETQYF. The CDR3 DNA reads TGTGCCAGCAGCTTAGGACAGGGTCCAGAGACCCAGTACTTC.

The J gene is TRBJ2-5, the V gene TRBV21-1; the D call in the table, TRBD2, was not verified against the DNA. TRBV21-1 is shown as a pseudogene. This CDR3 is 14 amino acids long. The CDR3 nucleotides read TGTGCCATCAACGGGACTAGCGGTCAAGAGACCCAGTACTTC. This gives the protein CAINGTSGQETQYF.

This sequence joins TRBV10-3 and TRBJ1-3; D unresolved. Germline CDR1 reads ENHRY; CDR2 reads SYGVKD. The CDR3 is 15 amino acids. The V and J ends lost 4 bases and 0 bases respectively, with 10 bases between them. The CDR3 nucleotides read TGTGCCATCAGTGCTACAGCCCTCTCTGGAAACACCATATATTTT. Translation: CAISATALSGNTIYF.

The rearrangement joins TRBV28 to TRBJ1-2; 9 bases fit TRBD1. Looked up from germline, CDR1 is MDHEN and CDR2 is SYDVKM. V trimming: 6 bases; J trimming: 4 bases; junction bases outside the gene matches: 6. The CDR3 loop spans 14 amino acids. DNA for the CDR3: TGTGCCAGCAGAAACACAGGGGGCGGCTATGGCTACACCTTC. Its translation is CASRNTGGGYGYTF.

The V call is TRBV5-1, the J call TRBJ2-7, with D maybe TRBD1 (6 bases). CDR3 length: 14 residues. Deletions cut 4 bases from V and 0 bases from J, with 11 bases between. Germline V lookup: CDR1 SGHRS, CDR2 YFSETQ. The CDR3 reads CASSPGVSSYEQYF. The CDR3 coding sequence is TGCGCCAGCAGCCCAGGGGTCTCCTCCTACGAGCAGTACTTC.

The chain carries TRBV12-3 or TRBV12-4 and TRBJ1-2, with 7 bases lining up with TRBD1. Trimming at V came to 6 bases and at J to 5 bases, leaving 6 bases not matched to a gene. The CDR3 totals 13 residues. This CDR3 is CASRRQGAYGYTF. In DNA form, the CDR3 reads TGTGCCAGCAGGAGACAGGGAGCGTATGGCTACACCTTC.

The V gene is TRBV9, the J gene TRBJ2-2; D is possibly TRBD2 (5 bases). Deletions cut 0 bases from V and 6 bases from J, with 12 bases between. This CDR3 has 15 residues. The germline V gene has CDR1 SGDLS and CDR2 YYNGEE. For the CDR3, the DNA is TGTGCCAGCAGCGTAGGAGGTAGCGTGGCCGGGGAGCTGTTTTTT. Its translation: CASSVGGSVAGELFF.

The CDR3 sequence: CASSPAGGWTDTQYF. The CDR3 coding sequence is TGTGCCAGCAGCCCCGCGGGGGGGTGGACAGATACGCAGTATTTT. The V gene is TRBV9, the J gene TRBJ2-3, with 9 bases that match TRBD2. Trimming took 4 bases from V and 3 from J; bases not matched to a gene: 6. CDR1 and CDR2 from the germline V gene are SGDLS and YYNGEE. CDR3 length equals 15 residues.

The V and J genes are TRBV4-2 and TRBJ2-5; 9 bases align to TRBD1. The CDR3 is 15 residues long. The V gene's germline CDR1 is LGHNA and CDR2 YNFKEQ. V trimming: 4 bases; J trimming: 1 base; junction bases outside the gene matches: 4. The CDR3 coding sequence is TGTGCCAGCAGCCCCGGGACAGGGCCCCAAGAGACCCAGTACTTC. It specifies CASSPGTGPQETQYF.

The V and J genes are TRBV11-3 and TRBJ2-5; weak D call: TRBD2 (5 bases). CDR3 length: 15 amino acids. Germline V gene sequence: CDR1 SGHNT, CDR2 YENEEA. With 2 bases removed from V and 0 bases from J, the gap between germline ends came to 10 bases. The chain's CDR3 is CASSLQGLDQETQYF. CDR3 in DNA: TGTGCCAGCAGCTTACAAGGACTCGACCAAGAGACCCAGTACTTC.

V is TRBV3-1 (or the pseudogene TRBV3-2) and J is TRBJ2-1; D call uncertain. The V gene lost 0 bases and the J gene lost 13 bases, with 13 bases spanning the gap. Germline V gene data show CDR1 as LGHDT and CDR2 as YNNKEL (reference sequence). CDR3 size: 13 residues. DNA of the CDR3: TGTGCCAGCAGCCAAGATTTTAGAATGAACCAGTTCTTC. This sequence encodes CASSQDFRMNQFF.

The chain is built from TRBV9 and TRBJ2-1, with D possibly TRBD1 on 6 matching bases. V was clipped by 4 bases and J by 3 bases, with 17 bases between them. The CDR3 consists of 16 residues. Germline CDR1 reads SGDLS; CDR2 reads YYNGEE. Here the CDR3 reads CASSFLPTGNYNEQFF. CDR3 sequence (DNA): TGTGCCAGCAGCTTCCTACCGACAGGAAACTACAATGAGCAGTTCTTC.

The CDR3 DNA is TGTGCCAGCAGCGAAGTGACATATTCCTCCTACGAGCAGTACTTC. It encodes CASSEVTYSSYEQYF. The chain carries TRBV21-1 and TRBJ2-7; no DNA check was done on the table's D call, TRBD1. TRBV21-1 is marked as a pseudogene. The CDR3 sequence is 15 residues long.

The rearrangement joins TRBV10-3 to TRBJ1-5, with D perhaps matching TRBD1 (6 bases). V shed 6 bases and J shed 3 bases, with 12 bases lying between them. This CDR3 comprises 14 residues. The germline CDR1 and CDR2 sequences are ENHRY and SYGVKD. For the CDR3, the DNA is TGTGCCATCAGCCCCCGGGACATCAATCAGCCCCAGCATTTT. Protein: CAISPRDINQPQHF.

The chain recombines TRBV10-3 with TRBJ1-1, with a weak D call TRBD1 (6 bases). Germline CDR1 reads ENHRY; CDR2 reads SYGVKD. Trimming stripped 7 bases from V and 5 bases from J, with 14 bases between. This CDR3 is 13 amino acids long. CDR3 coding DNA: TGTGCCATCAAACAGGGACCTTTGACTGAAGCTTTCTTT. It translates to CAIKQGPLTEAFF.

This sequence joins TRBV11-3 and TRBJ2-1; 7 nucleotides agree with TRBD1. CDR1 is SGHNT and CDR2 is YENEEA in the germline V gene. After removal of 1 base from V and 5 bases from J, the junction contained 5 bases not matched to a gene. The CDR3 is 15 residues long. CDR3 DNA sequence: TGTGCCAGCAGCTTAGCACAGGGGATTGACAATGAGCAGTTCTTC. It translates to CASSLAQGIDNEQFF. The full variable domain, with the rest looked up from reference TRBV11-3 and TRBJ2-1, is EAGVVQSPRYKIIEKKQPVAFWCNPISGHNTLYWYLQNLGQGPELLIRYENEEAVDDSQLPKDRFSAERLKGVDSTLKIQPAELGDSAVYLCASSLAQGIDNEQFFGPGTRLTVL.